A single sample gave rise to the 30 T cell receptor beta chains below, sequenced in a study of Tregs in tolerant kidney transplant recipients. Assay used: immunoSEQ multiplex PCR; TCRdb lists only in-frame clones, some missing. Of 20,000 to 25,000 clones in the sample, about 84% were seen once. The nonmyeloablative bone marrow transplants came from related graft donors, with transient mixed chimerism. Specimen: CD8+ T cells from blood (PBMCs), collected 6 months after the transplant. These receptors all come from a human patient who received a combined kidney and bone marrow transplant. The T cells may partly be graft donor cells.

This sequence joins TRBV4-1 and TRBJ2-2, with 10 bases identical to TRBD2. J gave up 4 bases and V 0 bases, and 2 bases lay outside the gene matches. CDR3 length: 16 amino acids. In germline, CDR1 is MGHRA, CDR2 YSYEKL. CDR3 DNA sequence: TGCGCCAGCAGCCAAGAGGAGCGGGGGGGCACCGGGGAGCTGTTTTTT. Translating gives CASSQEERGGTGELFF.

The V gene is TRBV28, the J gene TRBJ2-1; TRBD2 matches at 7 bases. Per the germline V gene, CDR1 is MDHEN and CDR2 is SYDVKM. The CDR3 length is 14 residues. Trimming took 3 bases from V and 1 from J; bases not matched to a gene: 0. This CDR3 is CASSLGGSYNEQFF. The DNA for the CDR3 is TGTGCCAGCAGTTTGGGGGGGTCCTACAATGAGCAGTTCTTC.

The chain couples TRBV7-6 to TRBJ2-7; 7 positions agree with TRBD2. V gave up 3 bases and J gave up 1 base; unmatched junction bases: 6. The CDR3 consists of 15 residues. Germline CDR1 is SGHVS and CDR2 is FNYEAQ. The CDR3 DNA sequence: TGTGCCAGCAGCTTGCGGCTAGCGGCTTCCTACGAGCAGTACTTC. It yields the protein CASSLRLAASYEQYF.

The chain couples TRBV15 to TRBJ2-7, with 8 bases lining up with TRBD1. In germline, CDR1 is LNHNV, CDR2 YYDKDF (reference sequence). There are 15 residues in the CDR3. V shed 0 bases, J shed 6 bases, and the junction held 7 bases outside the gene matches. The DNA of the CDR3 is TGTGCCACCAGCAGAGATCCGGACAGGGCGAGCGAGCAGTACTTC. Protein product: CATSRDPDRASEQYF. Using reference TRBV15 and TRBJ2-7 for the parts outside the CDR3, the full variable domain is DAMVIQNPRYQVTQFGKPVTLSCSQTLNHNVMYWYQQKSSQAPKLLFHYYDKDFNNEADTPDNFQSRRPNTSFCFLDIRSPGLGDTAMYLCATSRDPDRASEQYFGPGTRLTVT.

This rearrangement joins TRBV7-8 to TRBJ2-1; D call uncertain. The germline gives CDR1 SGHVS, CDR2 FQNEAQ. The CDR3 loop spans 12 amino acids. V was shortened by 3 bases and J by 6 bases, with 6 bases between the two germline ends. The CDR3 DNA reads TGTGCCAGCAGCTTCTCGAGCAATGAGCAGTTCTTC. This gives the protein CASSFSSNEQFF.

This rearrangement joins TRBV15 to TRBJ1-2; D is ambiguous. The ends were cut back, 5 bases at V and 8 bases at J, with 21 bases in the middle. Germline V lookup: CDR1 LNHNV, CDR2 YYDKDF (reference sequence). This CDR3 is built from 15 residues. CDR3 sequence (DNA): TGTGCCACCAGCCCCACTACGTACGTCCCGTCGGGCTACACCTTC. As protein: CATSPTTYVPSGYTF. Combining the CDR3 with reference TRBV15 and TRBJ1-2 gives the whole variable domain DAMVIQNPRYQVTQFGKPVTLSCSQTLNHNVMYWYQQKSSQAPKLLFHYYDKDFNNEADTPDNFQSRRPNTSFCFLDIRSPGLGDTAMYLCATSPTTYVPSGYTFGSGTRLTVV.

V usage is TRBV7-2 and J usage is TRBJ2-7; D possibly corresponds to TRBD1 (6 bases). The V gene lost 8 bases and the J gene lost 0 bases, with 14 bases spanning the gap. Germline-derived CDR1 and CDR2 are SGHTA and FQGNSA. The CDR3 sequence is 14 residues long. The chain's CDR3 is CASASVTGSYEQYF. The DNA for the CDR3 is TGTGCCAGCGCTTCCGTGACAGGCTCCTACGAGCAGTACTTC.

V gene TRBV5-1 combines with J gene TRBJ2-3; D uncertain. V was trimmed by 5 bases and J by 6 bases, leaving 7 bases between them. The germline gives CDR1 SGHRS, CDR2 YFSETQ. This CDR3 has 11 amino acids. CDR3 amino acids: CASRLYDTQYF. DNA for the CDR3: TGCGCCAGCAGACTTTACGATACGCAGTATTTT.

The CDR3 region has the DNA TGTGCCAGCAGTCGGGACAGTAACACCGGGGAGCTGTTTTTT. Encoded protein: CASSRDSNTGELFF. The chain combines TRBV6-6 with TRBJ2-2; 7 bases line up with TRBD1. Germline values: CDR1 MNHNY, CDR2 SVGAGI (reference sequence). The CDR3 length is 14 residues. The J segment lost 2 bases and the V segment lost 5 bases, leaving 2 bases of the junction unmatched.

This clone was detected only a few times. A far larger clone lies a single base away; this is likely a read error. Distinct nucleotide sequences in the sample also encode this CDR3. V gene TRBV11-3 combines with J gene TRBJ2-3, with 10 bases matching TRBD2. This CDR3 has 15 amino acids. Germline lookup yields CDR1 SGHNT and CDR2 YENEEA. Trimming at V came to 5 bases and at J to 1 base, leaving 3 bases not matched to a gene. CDR3 in amino acids: CASSRLAGGTDTQYF. CDR3 sequence (DNA): TGTGCCAGCAGCCGCCTAGCGGGGGGCACAGATACGCAGTATTTT.

The chain combines TRBV5-8 with TRBJ2-3; 8 bases match TRBD1. Germline V lookup: CDR1 SGHTS, CDR2 YDEGEE. The CDR3 contains 14 residues. The V segment lost 6 bases and the J segment 5 bases; nucleotides outside the gene matches: 8. CDR3 bases: TGTGCCAGCACCGCAGACAGGGGACTAGATACGCAGTATTTT. This encodes CASTADRGLDTQYF.

Turning to this clone: This clone may be a read error of a much larger clone one base away. The CDR3 DNA follows: TGTGCCAGCAGCTGGGGGGGCTACGAGCAGTACTTC. As protein: CASSWGGYEQYF. The V gene is TRBV11-2, the J gene TRBJ2-7, with 7 bases identical to TRBD2. Trimming removed 4 bases from V and 3 bases from J; junction bases left unmatched: 0. This CDR3 comprises 12 residues. The germline CDR1 and CDR2 sequences are SGHAT and FQNNGV.

A single count supports this clone. The chain links TRBV6-5 to TRBJ2-7, with a possible D match to TRBD2 (7 bases). This CDR3 contains 13 residues. Germline CDR1 reads MNHEY; CDR2 reads SVGAGI. V was shortened by 0 bases and J by 6 bases, with 9 bases between the two germline ends. Written as DNA, the CDR3 is TGTGCCAGCAGTTACTCGGGAGGGGGCGAGCAGTACTTC. As protein: CASSYSGGGEQYF.

The V and J genes are TRBV7-9 and TRBJ2-5; 11 nucleotides align to TRBD1. The last part of the DNA fits TRBJ2-7 better; the J call may be wrong. CDR1 SEHNR and CDR2 FQNEAQ come from the germline V gene (reference sequence). The CDR3 runs 14 residues. CDR3 nucleotides: TGTGCCAGCAGCTTGGGACAGGGGGGCTACGAGCAGTACTTC. Translation gives CASSLGQGGYEQYF.

The chain has TRBV2 and TRBJ2-7; tentatively, D is TRBD1 (5 bases). CDR1 and CDR2 (germline): SNHLY, FYNNEI. Between the trimmed V and J ends, which lost 3 bases and 6 bases, there was a span of 12 bases. The CDR3 has 13 residues. The CDR3 DNA reads TGTGCCAGCAGTGAGAGGCTAGGGGTCGAGCAGTACTTC. It is translated as CASSERLGVEQYF. Based on the CDR3 plus reference TRBV2 and TRBJ2-7, the full variable domain is EPEVTQTPSHQVTQMGQEVILRCVPISNHLYFYWYRQILGQKVEFLVSFYNNEISEKSEIFDDQFSVERPDGSNFTLKIRSTKLEDSAMYFCASSERLGVEQYFGPGTRLTVT.

The V and J genes are TRBV29-1 and TRBJ2-7; 8 nucleotides align to TRBD1. The CDR3 is 13 residues long. Germline assignment: CDR1 SQVTM and CDR2 ANQGSEA. The V gene end was trimmed by 6 bases and the J gene end by 6 bases; junction bases not matched to a gene: 10. In nucleotides, the CDR3 is TGCAGCGTGGGGACAGGAGAGGATGGCGAGCAGTACTTC. Amino acid sequence: CSVGTGEDGEQYF.

This clone showed up just once. The chain carries TRBV27 and TRBJ2-7, with a weak D call TRBD2 (5 bases). V dropped 5 bases and J dropped 7 bases, with 9 bases sitting between them. This CDR3 contains 11 residues. CDR1 MNHEY and CDR2 SMNVEV come from the germline V gene (reference sequence). As DNA, the CDR3 is TGTGCCAGCAGTCTCCGAGGGGAGCAGTACTTC. The encoded protein is CASSLRGEQYF.

The rearrangement joins TRBV19 to TRBJ2-7; 9 nucleotides line up with TRBD2. CDR3 length equals 14 residues. Trimming cost V 5 bases and J 6 bases; bases outside gene matches: 8. The germline V gene encodes CDR1 LNHDA and CDR2 SQIVND (reference sequence). This CDR3 is CASSGGSGSFEQYF. For the CDR3, the DNA is TGTGCCAGTAGTGGGGGTAGCGGGAGTTTCGAGCAGTACTTC. Supplemented by reference TRBV19 and TRBJ2-7, the full variable domain reads DGGITQSPKYLFRKEGQNVTLSCEQNLNHDAMYWYRQDPGQGLRLIYYSQIVNDFQKGDIAEGYSVSREKKESFPLTVTSAQKNPTAFYLCASSGGSGSFEQYFGPGTRLTVT.

The rearrangement joins TRBV19 to TRBJ2-3; D uncertain. Deletions cut 7 bases from V and 0 bases from J, with 11 bases between. CDR1 LNHDA and CDR2 SQIVND come from the germline V gene (reference sequence). The CDR3 totals 14 residues. CDR3 nucleotides: TGTGCCAGTAATTCAGGAACTAGCACAGATACGCAGTATTTT. This codes for CASNSGTSTDTQYF.

V gene TRBV5-4 combines with J gene TRBJ2-7, with TRBD1 matching 8 bases. CDR3 size: 15 residues. V was pared by 0 bases and J by 4 bases, with 6 bases of the junction left unmatched. Per the germline V gene, CDR1 is SGHNT and CDR2 is YYREEE (reference sequence). The CDR3 DNA reads TGTGCCAGCAGCTTGGGCAGGGGGCCAGGATACGAGCAGTACTTC. Translated: CASSLGRGPGYEQYF.

V usage is TRBV2 and J usage is TRBJ2-3, with 7 bases lining up with TRBD1. Germline V gene sequence: CDR1 SNHLY, CDR2 FYNNEI. J gave up 2 bases and V 8 bases, and 10 bases lay outside the gene matches. CDR3 length: 15 residues. CDR3 sequence: CASGNYRGYTDTQYF. CDR3 DNA: TGTGCCAGCGGGAATTACAGGGGATACACAGATACGCAGTATTTT.

J is TRBJ1-2 and V is TRBV19; D call uncertain. CDR1 and CDR2 from the germline V gene are LNHDA and SQIVND (reference sequence). Trimming removed 2 bases at V and 6 bases at J, with 10 bases between. There are 13 residues in the CDR3. The CDR3 region is CASSISGWHGYTF. The DNA of the CDR3 is TGTGCCAGTAGTATATCGGGGTGGCATGGCTACACCTTC.

The chain combines TRBV6-5 with TRBJ2-6; 7 bases map to TRBD1. J gave up 2 bases and V 5 bases, and 3 bases lay outside the gene matches. The CDR3 length is 15 residues. Germline-derived CDR1 and CDR2 are MNHEY and SVGAGI. The CDR3, as DNA: TGTGCCAGCAGTGTACAGGGGACTGGGGCCAACGTCCTGACTTTC. Translating it yields CASSVQGTGANVLTF.

The J gene is TRBJ1-2, the V gene TRBV7-2; no clear D. The CDR3 loop spans 14 amino acids. The germline gives CDR1 SGHTA, CDR2 FQGNSA. V lost 3 bases to trimming and J lost 3 bases, with 11 bases between them. The CDR3 DNA is TGTGCCAGCAGCTTTCGAGGGTTGGACTATGGCTACACCTTC. Its protein product is CASSFRGLDYGYTF.

J is TRBJ1-5 and V is TRBV7-2; the D is unclear. Per the germline V gene, CDR1 is SGHTA and CDR2 is FQGNSA. Between the trimmed V and J ends, which lost 0 bases and 4 bases, there was a span of 4 bases. The CDR3 is made up of 13 amino acids. The CDR3 reads CASSLAENQPQHF. The CDR3 nucleotides are TGTGCCAGCAGCTTAGCGGAGAATCAGCCCCAGCATTTT.

V and J are TRBV5-4 and TRBJ1-4; D gene unclear. The CDR3 spans 15 residues. Trimming left V 0 bases short and J 7 bases short, with 13 bases between. Germline CDR1 is SGHNT and CDR2 is YYREEE (reference sequence). The CDR3 here is CASSLGQPGPEKLFF. Here the CDR3 DNA reads TGTGCCAGCAGCTTGGGGCAGCCGGGTCCTGAAAAACTGTTTTTT.

The CDR3 region is CASSLAGRARTDTQYF. The CDR3 DNA sequence: TGTGCCAGCAGCTTAGCGGGCAGGGCGAGGACAGATACGCAGTATTTT. This chain uses TRBV11-2 with TRBJ2-3, with D possibly TRBD1 on 5 matching bases. Trimming cost V 1 base and J 3 bases, with 14 bases left between them. This CDR3 spans 16 amino acids. Germline V CDR1 and CDR2: SGHAT, FQNNGV.

This clone showed up just a few times. The rearrangement joins TRBV5-1 to TRBJ1-2; 8 positions agree with TRBD1. The CDR3 length is 15 residues. The germline CDR1 and CDR2 sequences are SGHRS and YFSETQ. The V and J ends lost 4 bases and 0 bases, in that order; junction bases with no gene match: 5. The CDR3, as DNA: TGCGCCAGCAGCACCTTACAGGGGGCTAACTATGGCTACACCTTC. It is translated as CASSTLQGANYGYTF.

The chain carries TRBV15 and TRBJ2-7; D gene ambiguous. Germline V CDR1 and CDR2: LNHNV, YYDKDF (reference sequence). The V end lost 3 bases, the J end lost 0 bases, and 9 bases lay between the germline ends. CDR3 size: 14 residues. In DNA form, the CDR3 reads TGTGCCACCAGCAGCCAGGAAAGCTCCTACGAGCAGTACTTC. Protein sequence: CATSSQESSYEQYF.

V and J are TRBV6-4 and TRBJ1-2; D perhaps matches TRBD1 (6 bases). This CDR3 has 12 residues. With 10 bases removed from V and 5 bases from J, the gap between germline ends came to 14 bases. Germline values: CDR1 MRHNA, CDR2 SNTAGT. The CDR3 nucleotides read TGTGCCACCCGGACAGAAGCATATGGCTACACCTTC. Residues: CATRTEAYGYTF.